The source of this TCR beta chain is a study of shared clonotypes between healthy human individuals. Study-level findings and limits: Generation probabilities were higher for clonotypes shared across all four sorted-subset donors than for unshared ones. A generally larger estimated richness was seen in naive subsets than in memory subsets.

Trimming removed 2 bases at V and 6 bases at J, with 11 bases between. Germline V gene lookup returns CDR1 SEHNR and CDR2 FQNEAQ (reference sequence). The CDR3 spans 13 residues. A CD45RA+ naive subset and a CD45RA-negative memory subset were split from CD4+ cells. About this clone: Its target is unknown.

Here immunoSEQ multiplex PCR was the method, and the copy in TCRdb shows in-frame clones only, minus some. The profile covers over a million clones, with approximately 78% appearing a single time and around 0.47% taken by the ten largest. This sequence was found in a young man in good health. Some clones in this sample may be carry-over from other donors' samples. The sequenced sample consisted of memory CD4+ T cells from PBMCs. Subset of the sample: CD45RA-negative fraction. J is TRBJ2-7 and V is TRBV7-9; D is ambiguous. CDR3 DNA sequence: TGTGCCAGCAGCTTATTAATACGGAGCGAGCAGTACTTC. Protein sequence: CASSLLIRSEQYF. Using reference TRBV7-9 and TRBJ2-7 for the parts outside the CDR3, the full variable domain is DTGVSQNPRHKITKRGQNVTFRCDPISEHNRLYWYRQTLGQGPEFLTYFQNEAQLEKSRLLSDRFSAERPKGSFSTLEIQRTEQGDSAMYLCASSLLIRSEQYFGPGTRLTVT.